This TCR beta chain was obtained from a study of blood T cell repertoires in COVID-19. Overall study: Both acute and convalescent COVID-19 samples were obtained from the United States, Italy and Spain. The cDNA or gDNA used as material had been derived from T cells, B-cell-depleted T cells, or PBMCs.

The CDR3 runs 13 residues. Per germline, CDR1 LNHDA and CDR2 SQIVND (reference sequence). The V gene lost 6 bases and the J gene lost 4 bases, with 10 bases spanning the gap. In the authors' workflow: Researchers report that nucleated cell counts were estimated from reference gene primer amplification. Sequenced by immunoSEQ multiplex PCR; TCRdb stores in-frame clones only, minus some. The D gene and trimming were derived from the DNA, and the V and J assignments and clone size from that table. The sample holds approximately 310,000 clones, more than 75% seen once. This sequence was found in a middle-aged man with active or convalescent COVID-19. The source material was peripheral blood. V is TRBV19 and J is TRBJ2-1; TRBD1 might be the D (5 bases). CDR3: CASRLTVYNEQFF. In DNA form, the CDR3 reads TGTGCCAGTAGGTTGACAGTATACAATGAGCAGTTCTTC. The full variable domain, with the rest looked up from reference TRBV19 and TRBJ2-1, is DGGITQSPKYLFRKEGQNVTLSCEQNLNHDAMYWYRQDPGQGLRLIYYSQIVNDFQKGDIAEGYSVSREKKESFPLTVTSAQKNPTAFYLCASRLTVYNEQFFGPGTRLTVL.